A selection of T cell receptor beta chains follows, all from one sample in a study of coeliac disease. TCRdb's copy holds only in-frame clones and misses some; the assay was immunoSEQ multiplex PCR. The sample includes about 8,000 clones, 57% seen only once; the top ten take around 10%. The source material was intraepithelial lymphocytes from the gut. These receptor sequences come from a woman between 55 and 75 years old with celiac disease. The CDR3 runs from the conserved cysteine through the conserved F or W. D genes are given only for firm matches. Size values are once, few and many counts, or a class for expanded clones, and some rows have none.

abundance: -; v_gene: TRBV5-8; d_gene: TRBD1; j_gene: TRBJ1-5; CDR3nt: TGTGCCAGCAGCTTGGAGGGACAGGGATATCAGCCCCAGCATTTT; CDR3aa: CASSLEGQGYQPQHF
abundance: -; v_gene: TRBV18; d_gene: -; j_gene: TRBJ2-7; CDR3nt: TGTGCCAGCTCACCACGTGCAGTACCCTACGAGCAGTACTTC; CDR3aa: CASSPRAVPYEQYF
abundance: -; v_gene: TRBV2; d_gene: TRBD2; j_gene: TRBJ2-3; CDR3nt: TGTGCCAGCACCAGTACTAGCGGTTTCACAGATACGCAGTATTTT; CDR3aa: CASTSTSGFTDTQYF
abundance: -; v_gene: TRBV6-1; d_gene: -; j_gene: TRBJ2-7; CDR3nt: TGTGGCCTTGATTGGGGCCTTCGTCCCTACGAGCAGTACTTC; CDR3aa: CGLDWGLRPYEQYF
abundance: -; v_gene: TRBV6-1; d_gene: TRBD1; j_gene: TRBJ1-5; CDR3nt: TGTGCCAGCAGTCGACAGGGAGGCAATCAGCCCCAGCATTTT; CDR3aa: CASSRQGGNQPQHF
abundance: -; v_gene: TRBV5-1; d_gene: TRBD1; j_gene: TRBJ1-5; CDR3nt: TGCGCCAGCAGCTTAGGAGGGGGCGGTCAGCCCCAGCATTTT; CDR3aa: CASSLGGGGQPQHF
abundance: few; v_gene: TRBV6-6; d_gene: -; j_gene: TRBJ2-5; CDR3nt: TGTGCCAGCAGTTACTCGACGGGAGAGACCCAGTACTTC; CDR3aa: CASSYSTGETQYF
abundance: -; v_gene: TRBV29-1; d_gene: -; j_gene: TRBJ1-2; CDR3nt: TGCAGCGTGGGGATGGAGGATTCGTATGGCTACACCTTC; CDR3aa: CSVGMEDSYGYTF
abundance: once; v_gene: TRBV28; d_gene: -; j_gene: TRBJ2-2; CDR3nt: TGTGCCAGCATTACAGGGATTCCCGGGGAGCTGTTTTTT; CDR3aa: CASITGIPGELFF
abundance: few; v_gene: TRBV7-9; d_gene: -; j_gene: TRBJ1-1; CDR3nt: TGTGCCAGCAGCTTCGGGAACACTGAAGCTTTCTTT; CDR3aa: CASSFGNTEAFF
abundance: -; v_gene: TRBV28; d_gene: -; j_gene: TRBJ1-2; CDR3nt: TGTGCCAGCAGTTTGGGGGCAGGTGGGGATTATGGCTACACCTTC; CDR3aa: CASSLGAGGDYGYTF
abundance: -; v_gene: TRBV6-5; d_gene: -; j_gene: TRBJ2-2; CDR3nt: TGTGCCAGCAGTTCCCAGGCGAACACCGGGGAGCTGTTTTTT; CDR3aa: CASSSQANTGELFF
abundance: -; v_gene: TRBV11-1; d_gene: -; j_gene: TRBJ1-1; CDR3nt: TGTGCCAGCAGCCCCGGGGGGGGCCAAGGATTGGACACTGAAGCTTTCTTT; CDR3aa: CASSPGGGQGLDTEAFF
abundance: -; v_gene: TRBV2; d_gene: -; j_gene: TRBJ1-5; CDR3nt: TGTGCCAGCACGCTAGGACAGAAGGGTCAGCCCCAGCATTTT; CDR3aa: CASTLGQKGQPQHF
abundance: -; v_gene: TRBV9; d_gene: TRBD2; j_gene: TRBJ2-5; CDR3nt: TGTGCCAGCAGCGTGAGCGGGGGGGCTGTCGAGACCCAGTACTTC; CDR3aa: CASSVSGGAVETQYF
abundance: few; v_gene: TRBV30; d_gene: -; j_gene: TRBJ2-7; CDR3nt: TGTGCCTGGATCGACAGCCCCTACGAGCAGTACTTC; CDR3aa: CAWIDSPYEQYF
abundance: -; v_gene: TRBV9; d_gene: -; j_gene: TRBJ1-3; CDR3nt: TGTGCCAGCAGCGTAGAGGAGGGGTGGTCTGGAAACACCATATATTTT; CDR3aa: CASSVEEGWSGNTIYF